This T cell receptor (beta chain) originates from a study of T cell responses to AZD1222 COVID-19 vaccine. Points from the study as a whole: Donors, mostly white British, included more females; clonal diversity was possibly underestimated. No day 14 peak samples; only post-peak repertoires were characterized. Close to half of all spike-specific TCRs reportedly target regions of the variants that are unmutated.

Concerning this clone: The antigen is not known.

This CDR3 contains 14 residues. V was clipped by 5 bases and J by 2 bases; unmatched bases: 4. Germline CDR1 and CDR2: SGHTA and FQGTGA. TCRdb's copy holds only in-frame clones and misses some; the assay was immunoSEQ multiplex PCR. The sample shows approximately 100,000 clones, around 90% of them seen only once. This TCR was recovered from an adult in good health. Specimen: peripheral blood, collected on day 0 of AZD1222 vaccination. This chain connects TRBV7-3 to TRBJ2-7; TRBD2 aligns across 9 bases. In DNA form, the CDR3 reads TGTGCCAGCAGCGTAGTAGCGGGAGCCTACGAGCAGTACTTC. This translates into CASSVVAGAYEQYF.